These 30 T cell receptor beta chains were all obtained from the same sample, sequenced in a study of blood T cell repertoires in COVID-19. Sequenced by immunoSEQ multiplex PCR; TCRdb stores in-frame clones only, minus some. The data contain more than 200,000 clones, 88% of them singletons. Input material: peripheral blood. These receptors originate from a human donor in a cohort sampled during active COVID-19.

CDR3 protein: CASSYGQNEQYF. In DNA, the CDR3 is TGTGCCAGCAGCTACGGACAGAATGAGCAGTACTTC. The V call is TRBV5-6, the J call TRBJ2-7, with D perhaps matching TRBD1 (6 bases). The CDR3 totals 12 residues. The germline gives CDR1 SGHDT, CDR2 YYEEEE. V dropped 3 bases and J dropped 7 bases, with 11 bases sitting between them.

This clone was seen only once. The genes are TRBV6-5 and TRBJ2-5; TRBD2 matches 7 bases. The germline V gene has CDR1 MNHEY and CDR2 SVGAGI. This CDR3 has 15 residues. V trimming: 2 bases; J trimming: 1 base; junction bases outside the gene matches: 4. The CDR3 coding sequence is TGTGCCAGCAGTTACAGCGCTAGCGGCCAAGAGACCCAGTACTTC. Translated, it gives CASSYSASGQETQYF.

The rearrangement joins TRBV27 to TRBJ2-6; maybe TRBD2 (6 bases). The V gene lost 6 bases and the J gene lost 0 bases, with 15 bases spanning the gap. Germline V lookup: CDR1 MNHEY, CDR2 SMNVEV (reference sequence). CDR3 length: 17 amino acids. CDR3 nucleotides: TGTGCCAGCAGCTCGAGGAGGGGACGCTCTGGGGCCAACGTCCTGACTTTC. Translating it yields CASSSRRGRSGANVLTF.

This chain joins TRBV7-2 and TRBJ2-1; a possible D gene is TRBD1 (6 bases). This CDR3 has 15 residues. Germline assignment: CDR1 SGHTA and CDR2 FQGNSA. Trimming left V 3 bases short and J 2 bases short, with 11 bases between. CDR3 nucleotides: TGTGCCAGCAGCTTCCAACAGGGTCCCTACAATGAGCAGTTCTTC. This encodes CASSFQQGPYNEQFF.

This chain connects TRBV10-1 to TRBJ2-7; possibly TRBD2 for D (5 bases). Germline assignment: CDR1 WNHNN and CDR2 SYGVQD (reference sequence). The CDR3 runs 14 residues. V was pared by 4 bases and J by 7 bases, with 17 bases between. The CDR3 reads CASSAAISTREQYF. CDR3 in DNA: TGCGCCAGCAGTGCGGCTATTTCCACTAGAGAGCAGTACTTC.

CDR3 coding DNA: TGCAGCGTCGTCCCTCACGGCAGGGGATCAGTGGACGAGCAGTACTTC. Its translation: CSVVPHGRGSVDEQYF. This rearrangement joins TRBV29-1 to TRBJ2-7, with D tentatively TRBD1 (6 bases). Trimming removed 6 bases from V and 5 bases from J, with 26 bases in between. Germline assignment: CDR1 SQVTM and CDR2 ANQGSEA. The CDR3 length is 16 residues.

The chain uses TRBV5-4 and TRBJ2-7; 10 bases are a match to TRBD1. The CDR3 consists of 16 residues. Germline trimming cut 7 bases from V and 4 bases from J; bases unmatched to any gene: 14. Looked up from germline, CDR1 is SGHNT and CDR2 is YYREEE (reference sequence). CDR3 sequence (DNA): TGTGCCAGCCGAGGGGGAGGGGGACAGGGGTCATACGAGCAGTACTTC. It codes for CASRGGGGQGSYEQYF. Based on the CDR3 plus reference TRBV5-4 and TRBJ2-7, the full variable domain is ETGVTQSPTHLIKTRGQQVTLRCSSQSGHNTVSWYQQALGQGPQFIFQYYREEENGRGNFPPRFSGLQFPNYSSELNVNALELDDSALYLCASRGGGGQGSYEQYFGPGTRLTVT.

This clone was counted only a few times. V usage is TRBV6-2 or TRBV6-3 and J usage is TRBJ2-5, with unresolved D. V lost 4 bases and J lost 1, with 7 bases in between. The germline V gene has CDR1 MNHEY and CDR2 SVGEGT. The CDR3 runs 13 residues. The CDR3 DNA is TGTGCCAGCAGTTCGTGGCCCCAAGAGACCCAGTACTTC. Translated, it gives CASSSWPQETQYF.

This chain connects TRBV19 to TRBJ2-7; possibly TRBD2 for D (7 bases). This CDR3 is 14 amino acids long. The V gene's germline CDR1 is LNHDA and CDR2 SQIVND (reference sequence). V shed 1 base and J shed 2 bases, with 9 bases lying between them. The CDR3 DNA is TGTGCCAGTAGTATAGTAGGGGGGGCCTACGAGCAGTACTTC. This gives the protein CASSIVGGAYEQYF.

This clone was detected a few times. The sample holds other DNA sequences that translate to the same CDR3. This chain connects TRBV27 to TRBJ2-7, with D maybe TRBD2 (5 bases). Germline assignment: CDR1 MNHEY and CDR2 SMNVEV (reference sequence). The CDR3 totals 11 residues. The ends were cut back, 6 bases at V and 6 bases at J, with 9 bases in the middle. CDR3 DNA sequence: TGTGCCAGCAGGCTCCGGGGCGAGCAGTACTTC. It is translated as CASRLRGEQYF.

This chain uses TRBV15 with TRBJ2-1; TRBD1 is a possible D gene (6 bases). From germline, CDR1 is LNHNV and CDR2 YYDKDF (reference sequence). The CDR3 is made up of 15 amino acids. Trimming pared 0 bases from V and 5 bases from J, leaving 11 bases between. This CDR3 reads CATSREQGIHNEQFF. CDR3 DNA sequence: TGTGCCACCAGCAGAGAACAGGGTATCCACAATGAGCAGTTCTTC. The variable domain in full, with the rest retrieved from reference TRBV15 and TRBJ2-1, is DAMVIQNPRYQVTQFGKPVTLSCSQTLNHNVMYWYQQKSSQAPKLLFHYYDKDFNNEADTPDNFQSRRPNTSFCFLDIRSPGLGDTAMYLCATSREQGIHNEQFFGPGTRLTVL.

The chain uses TRBV7-2 and TRBJ2-5; TRBD2 matches 15 bases. Per the germline V gene, CDR1 is SGHTA and CDR2 is FQGNSA. V gave up 5 bases and J gave up 7 bases; unmatched junction bases: 11. This CDR3 is 17 amino acids long. The CDR3 loop reads CASSPPTGLAGGWTQYF. DNA of the CDR3: TGTGCCAGCAGCCCACCCACGGGACTAGCGGGGGGATGGACCCAGTACTTC.

The chain couples TRBV18 to TRBJ2-1; D might be TRBD2 (7 bases). Trimming shortened V by 5 bases and J by 7 bases, and 21 bases separated the two germline ends. CDR1 and CDR2 from the germline V gene are KGHSH and LQKENI. This CDR3 spans 16 amino acids. The CDR3 spells CASSELRGGRTNEQFF. In nucleotides, the CDR3 is TGTGCCAGCTCAGAACTCAGGGGAGGGCGAACAAATGAGCAGTTCTTC. Variable domain in full (rest from reference TRBV18 and TRBJ2-1): NAGVMQNPRHLVRRRGQEARLRCSPMKGHSHVYWYRQLPEEGLKFMVYLQKENIIDESGMPKERFSAEFPKEGPSILRIQQVVRGDSAAYFCASSELRGGRTNEQFFGPGTRLTVL.

The rearrangement joins TRBV30 to TRBJ1-1, with D maybe TRBD1 (5 bases). Trimming took off 7 bases at V and 1 base at J, with 13 bases between the two ends. The germline V gene has CDR1 GTSNPN and CDR2 SVGIG (reference sequence). This CDR3 region has 13 residues. CDR3 nucleotide sequence: TGTGCCTCACGGGGGATGGGGAACACTGAAGCTTTCTTT. Protein product: CASRGMGNTEAFF.

CDR3 residues: CASSPQTGGLFRLNTEAFF. As DNA, the CDR3 is TGTGCCAGTAGTCCCCAGACAGGGGGACTCTTTAGGCTGAACACTGAAGCTTTCTTT. V gene TRBV19 combines with J gene TRBJ1-1; 9 bases are shared with TRBD1. Germline V gene data show CDR1 as LNHDA and CDR2 as SQIVND (reference sequence). CDR3 length equals 19 residues. V was clipped by 5 bases and J by 0 bases; unmatched bases: 16.

The chain uses TRBV5-4 and TRBJ1-5; D remains ambiguous. V shed 0 bases and J shed 0 bases, with 4 bases lying between them. Germline V gives CDR1 SGHNT, CDR2 YYREEE (reference sequence). The CDR3 length is 14 residues. The CDR3 region is CASSLVGSNQPQHF. CDR3 bases: TGTGCCAGCAGCTTGGTCGGTAGCAATCAGCCCCAGCATTTT.

The V call is TRBV9, the J call TRBJ2-7, with TRBD1 matching over 8 bases. Trimming took 4 bases from V and 3 from J; bases not matched to a gene: 9. Looked up from germline, CDR1 is SGDLS and CDR2 is YYNGEE. This CDR3 contains 15 residues. CDR3 amino acids: CASSIGTGRDYEQYF. The CDR3 coding sequence is TGTGCCAGCAGCATTGGGACAGGCAGGGACTACGAGCAGTACTTC.

V is TRBV12-3 or TRBV12-4 and J is TRBJ2-5, with 9 bases identical to TRBD2. J lost 4 bases, V lost 5 bases, and 2 bases had no gene match. The CDR3 runs 13 residues. DNA of the CDR3: TGTGCCAGCAGTCTGACTAGCGGAGAGACCCAGTACTTC. It yields the protein CASSLTSGETQYF.

This chain joins TRBV5-8 and TRBJ1-1; possibly TRBD1 for D (6 bases). The CDR3 has 15 residues. The germline CDR1 and CDR2 sequences are SGHTS and YDEGEE. Trimming removed 0 bases from V and 2 bases from J, with 11 bases in between. CDR3 in amino acids: CASSLAGHFNTEAFF. CDR3 in DNA: TGTGCCAGCAGCTTGGCGGGACACTTTAACACTGAAGCTTTCTTT.

This chain joins TRBV6-2 or TRBV6-3 and TRBJ1-5; 8 bases match TRBD1. V lost 6 bases to trimming and J lost 7 bases; unmatched junction nucleotides: 8. Germline-derived CDR1 and CDR2 are MNHEY and SVGEGT. CDR3 length equals 14 residues. CDR3 sequence reads: CASSPTGVRQPQHF. The CDR3 coding sequence is TGTGCCAGCAGCCCGACAGGGGTCCGACAGCCCCAGCATTTT.

The V gene is TRBV4-1, the J gene TRBJ2-3, with TRBD2 identical over 8 bases. CDR1 and CDR2 (germline): MGHRA, YSYEKL. The CDR3 is 14 residues long. V shed 4 bases and J 0 bases; nucleotides not matched to a gene: 0. The CDR3 is CASSPSGSTDTQYF. In DNA form, the CDR3 reads TGCGCCAGCAGCCCTAGCGGGAGCACAGATACGCAGTATTTT.

The V call is TRBV19, the J call TRBJ1-2; TRBD1 matches at 7 bases. Trimming took 6 bases from V and 0 from J; bases not matched to a gene: 4. Germline CDR1 reads LNHDA; CDR2 reads SQIVND (reference sequence). The CDR3 is made up of 14 amino acids. This chain's CDR3 is CASRWTGSNYGYTF. The CDR3 coding sequence is TGTGCCAGTAGGTGGACAGGTTCTAACTATGGCTACACCTTC.

The V and J genes are TRBV7-9 and TRBJ1-2, with TRBD1 matching over 8 bases. Trimming cost V 5 bases and J 4 bases; bases outside gene matches: 9. This CDR3 comprises 15 residues. Germline lookup yields CDR1 SEHNR and CDR2 FQNEAQ (reference sequence). DNA of the CDR3: TGTGCCAGCAGCGGCCGCGACAGGGGTTCCTATGGCTACACCTTC. Protein product: CASSGRDRGSYGYTF.

This clone was seen just once. The chain links TRBV27 to TRBJ2-7, with 7 bases that match TRBD2. Trimming cost V 6 bases and J 4 bases; bases outside gene matches: 9. This CDR3 is 14 amino acids long. Germline V gene data show CDR1 as MNHEY and CDR2 as SMNVEV (reference sequence). The CDR3 bases are TGTGCCAGCAGACCGGAAGCGGGGCCATACGAGCAGTACTTC. Translation: CASRPEAGPYEQYF.

V gene TRBV7-3 combines with J gene TRBJ2-5; no clear D gene. V was trimmed by 5 bases and J by 2 bases, leaving 15 bases between them. The CDR3 has 15 residues. Germline-derived CDR1 and CDR2 are SGHTA and FQGTGA. The CDR3 loop is CASSQQGGRQETQYF. CDR3 nucleotide sequence: TGTGCCAGCAGCCAACAAGGCGGCAGACAAGAGACCCAGTACTTC.

The chain carries TRBV7-2 and TRBJ2-7; maybe TRBD1 (6 bases). This CDR3 comprises 14 residues. Germline assignment: CDR1 SGHTA and CDR2 FQGNSA. The V end was cut by 7 bases, the J end by 2 bases, with 15 bases between. The DNA for the CDR3 is TGTGCCAGCACCCAAAGAAACAGGGCCTACGAGCAGTACTTC. Translation gives CASTQRNRAYEQYF.

V is TRBV14 and J is TRBJ2-1; D possibly corresponds to TRBD2 (6 bases). The V and J ends lost 6 bases and 1 base respectively, with 10 bases between them. Germline CDR1 is SGHDN and CDR2 is FVKESK. The length of the CDR3 is 14 residues. The CDR3 sequence: CASRRSGSYNEQFF. CDR3 in DNA: TGTGCCAGCAGGCGGAGCGGGTCCTACAATGAGCAGTTCTTC.

CDR3 DNA sequence: TGTGCCAGCAGCTTGCAGGGTGAAAAACTGTTTTTT. Translating it yields CASSLQGEKLFF. The gene calls are TRBV13 and TRBJ1-4, with TRBD1 as a possible D gene (5 bases). This CDR3 has 12 residues. V shed 3 bases and J shed 7 bases, with 6 bases lying between them. Germline CDR1 reads PRHDT; CDR2 reads FYEKMQ (reference sequence).

The chain links TRBV30 to TRBJ1-2, with TRBD1 as a possible D gene (6 bases). Germline V gene sequence: CDR1 GTSNPN, CDR2 SVGIG (reference sequence). This CDR3 has 13 residues. V was shortened by 8 bases and J by 2 bases, with 15 bases between the two germline ends. DNA of the CDR3: TGTGCCGAGAGGGGGACATGGAACTATGGCTACACCTTC. It translates to CAERGTWNYGYTF.

This sequence joins TRBV7-2 and TRBJ1-2; D call uncertain. This CDR3 contains 13 residues. Per germline, CDR1 SGHTA and CDR2 FQGNSA. V was shortened by 1 base and J by 4 bases, with 7 bases between the two germline ends. In DNA form, the CDR3 reads TGTGCCAGCAGCTTAGGGGGAGTCTATGGCTACACCTTC. Amino acids: CASSLGGVYGYTF.